Shown below are 5 T cell receptor beta chains from a single sample sequenced in a study of identical twins. TCRdb reprocessed the 5' RACE reads via MiXCR and lists one record per CDR3 protein. The profile shows some 1,600,000 distinct CDR3 sequences, about 30% of them singletons. The sample comprised cord blood. These receptors originate from a newborn girl in good health.

The chain joins TRBV11-3 to TRBJ2-1; TRBD2 matches 9 bases. The V gene end was trimmed by 6 bases and the J gene end by 3 bases; junction bases not matched to a gene: 12. In germline, CDR1 is SGHNT, CDR2 YENEEA. This CDR3 has 17 amino acids. The CDR3 region is CASSRTSEGALYNEQFF. The CDR3 DNA reads as TGTGCCAGCAGTCGGACTAGCGAGGGGGCTCTCTACAATGAGCAGTTCTTC.

The table lists this clonotype with a few counts. This rearrangement joins TRBV29-1 to TRBJ2-5; possibly TRBD2 for D (5 bases). This CDR3 contains 13 residues. Germline loops: CDR1 SQVTM, CDR2 ANQGSEA. V lost 4 bases and J lost 5, with 14 bases in between. Written as DNA, the CDR3 is TGCAGCGTTGCGCTCAGGCTAGCCGAGACCCAGTACTTC. Translated, it gives CSVALRLAETQYF.

This clonotype has a handful of counts. The chain couples TRBV3-1 to TRBJ2-2; TRBD2 matches at 7 bases. The ends lost 3 bases at V and 7 bases at J; junction bases unmatched: 2. This CDR3 comprises 13 residues. Germline V gene lookup returns CDR1 LGHDT and CDR2 YNNKEL (reference sequence). This chain's CDR3 is CASSHSGHGELFF. The CDR3 DNA sequence: TGTGCCAGCAGCCATAGCGGGCACGGGGAGCTGTTTTTT. The entire variable domain, with the rest obtained from reference TRBV3-1 and TRBJ2-2, is as follows: DTAVSQTPKYLVTQMGNDKSIKCEQNLGHDTMYWYKQDSKKFLKIMFSYNNKELIINETVPNRFSPKSPDKAHLNLHINSLELGDSAVYFCASSHSGHGELFFGEGSRLTVL.

This chain links TRBV20-1 with TRBJ2-1, with 12 bases that match TRBD2. CDR3 length: 16 amino acids. Germline V CDR1 and CDR2: DFQATT, SNEGSKA (reference sequence). Germline trimming cut 3 bases from V and 4 bases from J; bases unmatched to any gene: 7. The CDR3 loop reads CSARASGRGGYNEQFF. The CDR3 bases are TGCAGTGCTAGGGCTAGCGGGAGGGGTGGGTACAATGAGCAGTTCTTC.

The J gene is TRBJ2-5, the V gene TRBV6-1; the match to TRBD1 covers 7 bases. With the DNA end fitting TRBJ2-1 better, the J assignment may be wrong. In germline, CDR1 is MNHNS, CDR2 SASEGT. The CDR3 has 16 amino acids. The CDR3 DNA reads TGTGCCAGCAGTGAAGGAACCCACAGGGGACAAGAGACCCAGTTCTTC. Protein: CASSEGTHRGQETQFF.